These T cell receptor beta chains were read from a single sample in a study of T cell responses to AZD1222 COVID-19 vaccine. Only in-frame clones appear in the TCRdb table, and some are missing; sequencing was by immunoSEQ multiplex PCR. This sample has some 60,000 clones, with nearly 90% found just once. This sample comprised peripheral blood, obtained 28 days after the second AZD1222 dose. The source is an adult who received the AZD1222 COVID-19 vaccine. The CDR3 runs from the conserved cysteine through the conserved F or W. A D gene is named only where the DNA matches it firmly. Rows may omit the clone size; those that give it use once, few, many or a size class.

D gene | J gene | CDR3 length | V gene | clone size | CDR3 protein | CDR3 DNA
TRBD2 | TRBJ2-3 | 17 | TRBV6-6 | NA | CASRRYLSGRFTDTQYF | TGTGCCAGCAGGCGATATTTAAGCGGGAGGTTCACAGATACGCAGTATTTT
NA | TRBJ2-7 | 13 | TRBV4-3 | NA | CASSQAPGLEQYF | TGCGCCAGCAGCCAAGCCCCGGGCCTCGAGCAGTACTTC
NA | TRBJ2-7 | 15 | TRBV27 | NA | CASSSGLWGYYEQYF | TGTGCCAGCAGTTCGGGACTGTGGGGTTACTACGAGCAGTACTTC
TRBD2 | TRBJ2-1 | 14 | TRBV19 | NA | CASSGGLAGNEQFF | TGTGCCAGTAGTGGGGGACTAGCGGGAAATGAGCAGTTCTTC
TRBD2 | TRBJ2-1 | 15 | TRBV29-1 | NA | CSVDQTSGTYGEQFF | TGCAGCGTTGACCAGACTAGCGGTACGTACGGTGAGCAGTTCTTC
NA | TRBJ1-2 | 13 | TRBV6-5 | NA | CASRLTGNDGYTF | TGTGCCAGCAGATTAACAGGGAATGATGGCTACACCTTC
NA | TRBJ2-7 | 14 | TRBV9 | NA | CASSASRRGIEQYF | TGTGCCAGCAGCGCCTCGCGCCGTGGGATCGAGCAGTACTTC
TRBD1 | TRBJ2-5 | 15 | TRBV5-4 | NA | CASSRGDREQETQYF | TGTGCCAGCAGCCGGGGGGACAGGGAACAAGAGACCCAGTACTTC
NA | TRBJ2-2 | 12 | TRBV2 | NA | CASRWGTGELFF | TGTGCCAGCAGATGGGGGACAGGGGAGCTGTTTTTT
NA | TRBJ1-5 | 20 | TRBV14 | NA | CASSQEVPAPWDRSNQPQHF | TGTGCCAGCAGCCAAGAAGTTCCCGCCCCGTGGGACCGTAGCAATCAGCCCCAGCATTTT
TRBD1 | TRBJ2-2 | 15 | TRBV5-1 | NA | CASSLGQGAIGELFF | TGCGCCAGCAGCTTAGGACAGGGGGCAATCGGGGAGCTGTTTTTT
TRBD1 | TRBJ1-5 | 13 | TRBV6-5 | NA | CASRDREQQPQHF | TGTGCCAGCCGGGACAGGGAGCAACAGCCCCAGCATTTT
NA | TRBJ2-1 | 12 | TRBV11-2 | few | CASSLDGGEQFF | TGTGCCAGCAGCTTAGATGGAGGTGAGCAGTTCTTC
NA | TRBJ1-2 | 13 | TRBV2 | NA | CASRLTGVGGYTF | TGTGCCAGCCGCCTAACCGGGGTTGGAGGCTACACCTTC
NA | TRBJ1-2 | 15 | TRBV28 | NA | CASSPPRDGLYGYTF | TGTGCCAGCAGTCCGCCCCGGGACGGCCTCTATGGCTACACCTTC
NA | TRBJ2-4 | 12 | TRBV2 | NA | CASSSSANIQYF | TGTGCCAGCAGTTCATCAGCAAACATTCAGTACTTC
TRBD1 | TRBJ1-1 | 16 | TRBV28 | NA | CASSPAGTGKGTEAFF | TGTGCCAGCAGTCCCGCCGGGACAGGGAAGGGCACTGAAGCTTTCTTT
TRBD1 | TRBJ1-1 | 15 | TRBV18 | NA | CASSNGQGSNTEAFF | TGTGCCAGCTCAAATGGACAGGGTTCGAACACTGAAGCTTTCTTT
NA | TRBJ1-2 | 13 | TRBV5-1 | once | CASSLAQGYGYTF | TGCGCCAGCAGCTTGGCCCAGGGGTATGGCTACACCTTC
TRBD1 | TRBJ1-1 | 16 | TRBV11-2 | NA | CASSLASLTGGTEAFF | TGTGCCAGCAGCTTAGCCTCACTCACAGGGGGCACTGAAGCTTTCTTT
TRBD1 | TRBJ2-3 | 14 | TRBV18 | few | CASHVNRGGDTQYF | TGTGCCAGCCACGTAAACAGGGGCGGAGATACGCAGTATTTT
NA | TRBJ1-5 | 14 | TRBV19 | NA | CASSGQYSNQPQHF | TGTGCCAGTAGCGGACAGTATAGCAATCAGCCCCAGCATTTT
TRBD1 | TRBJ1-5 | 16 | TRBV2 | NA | CASSEARRGLFQPQHF | TGTGCCAGCAGTGAAGCGCGTAGGGGGCTCTTTCAGCCCCAGCATTTT
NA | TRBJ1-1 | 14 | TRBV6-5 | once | CASSYSAVNTEAFF | TGTGCCAGCAGTTACTCTGCGGTGAACACTGAAGCTTTCTTT
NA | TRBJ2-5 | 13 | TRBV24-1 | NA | CATSGTLQETQYF | TGTGCCACCAGCGGGACATTGCAAGAGACCCAGTACTTC
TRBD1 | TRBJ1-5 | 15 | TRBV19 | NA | CASTANRGGQQPQHF | TGTGCCAGTACCGCGAACAGGGGAGGACAGCAGCCCCAGCATTTT
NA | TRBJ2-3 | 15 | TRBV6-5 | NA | CASSYGRGSTDTQYF | TGTGCCAGCAGTTACGGCAGGGGAAGCACAGATACGCAGTATTTT
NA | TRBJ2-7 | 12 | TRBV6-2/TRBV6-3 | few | CASSIGLWEQYF | TGTGCCAGCAGTATTGGACTCTGGGAGCAGTACTTC
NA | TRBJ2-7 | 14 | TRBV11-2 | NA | CASSLMGLNYEQYF | TGTGCCAGCAGCTTAATGGGACTGAACTACGAGCAGTACTTC